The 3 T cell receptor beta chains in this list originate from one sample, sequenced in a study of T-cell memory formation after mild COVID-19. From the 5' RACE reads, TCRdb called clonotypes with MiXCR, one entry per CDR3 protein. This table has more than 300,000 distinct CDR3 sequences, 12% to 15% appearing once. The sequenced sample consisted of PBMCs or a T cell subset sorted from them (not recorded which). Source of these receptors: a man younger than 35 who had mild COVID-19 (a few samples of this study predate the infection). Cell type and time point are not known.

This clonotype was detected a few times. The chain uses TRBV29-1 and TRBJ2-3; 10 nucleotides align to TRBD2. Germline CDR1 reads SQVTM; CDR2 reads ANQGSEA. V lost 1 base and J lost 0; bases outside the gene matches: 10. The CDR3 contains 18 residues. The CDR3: CSVEGTLKLAGSTDTQYF. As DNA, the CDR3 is TGCAGCGTTGAAGGGACACTCAAACTAGCGGGAAGCACAGATACGCAGTATTTT.

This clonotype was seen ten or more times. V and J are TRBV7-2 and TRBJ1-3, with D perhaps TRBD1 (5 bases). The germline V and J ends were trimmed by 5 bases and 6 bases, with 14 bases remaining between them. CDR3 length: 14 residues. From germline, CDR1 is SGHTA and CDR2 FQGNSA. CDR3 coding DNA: TGTGCCAGCAGCCGAGGGGTAGGGGAAAACACCATATATTTT. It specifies CASSRGVGENTIYF.

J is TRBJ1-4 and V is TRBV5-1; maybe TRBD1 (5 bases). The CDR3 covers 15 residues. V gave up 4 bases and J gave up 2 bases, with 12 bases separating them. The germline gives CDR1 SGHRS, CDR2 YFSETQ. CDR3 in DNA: TGCGCCAGCAGCCGGGACCCCCAGACTAATGAAAAACTGTTTTTT. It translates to CASSRDPQTNEKLFF.